This paragraph covers one T cell receptor (beta chain) sequence. A second PCR of roughly 7 to 11 cycles used a sample-barcoded 5' primer and a J-beta primer mix. A single record per CDR3 protein comes from TCRdb applying MiXCR to the 5' RACE reads. The sample lists 890,000 or so distinct CDR3 sequences; about 62% were seen once. Germline loops: CDR1 MDHEN, CDR2 SYDVKM. The CDR3 covers 15 residues. The data are from a study of blood T cells in healthy people across ages. Sequencing was carried out using blood. The TCR originated in a man under 40 in good health. This sequence joins TRBV28 and TRBJ2-3; tentatively, D is TRBD1 (5 bases). The CDR3 region has the DNA TGTGCAATAAGCCCGGGTCCAGGGAGCACAGATACGCAGTATTTT. Protein sequence: CAISPGPGSTDTQYF. Complete variable domain (other parts from reference TRBV28 and TRBJ2-3): DVKVTQSSRYLVKRTGEKVFLECVQDMDHENMFWYRQDPGLGLRLIYFSYDVKMKEKGDIPEGYSVSREKKERFSLILESASTNQTSMYLCAISPGPGSTDTQYFGPGTRLTVL.